This TCR beta chain was recovered during a study of regulatory T cells in long-lasting Graves disease. Findings of the study overall: Among samples with persistent disease, TRBV28, TRBJ1-2 and TRBJ2-5 were favored. Analysis covered peripheral blood alone, not thyroid tissue.

CDR3-region Arm-PCR and iRepertoire HTBI primers produced the TCR beta libraries. TCRdb itself ran the multiplex PCR reads through MiXCR, one entry per CDR3 protein. The profile shows hundreds of thousands of distinct CDR3 sequences, around 15% of them singletons. Time point meaning: newly diagnosed GD, antithyroid drugs for less than 3 months. RNA extracted from PBMCs served as the sequencing template. The CDR3 loop spans 14 amino acids. Germline CDR1 reads MGHDK; CDR2 reads SYGVNS. V was trimmed by 3 bases and J by 2 bases, leaving 10 bases between them. Concerning this clonotype itself: The target antigen is unknown.

These data are also associated with another study on T cells in Graves' hyperthyroidism and ophthalmopathy.

V usage is TRBV25-1 and J usage is TRBJ2-5, with D maybe TRBD1 (5 bases). The input for sequencing was peripheral blood mononuclear cells (PBMCs), taken at new diagnosis, from a patient treated with antithyroid drugs. The origin of this receptor is a man aged 40-49 years with Graves disease. CDR3 sequence: CASSDPTEQETQYF. CDR3 nucleotide sequence: TGTGCCAGCAGTGACCCGACAGAACAAGAGACCCAGTACTTC.